This paragraph covers one T cell receptor beta chain sequence. The data were obtained in a study of blood T cell repertoires in COVID-19. Study overall: Collection of acute and convalescent COVID-19 samples took place in the United States, Italy and Spain. The analysed material was cDNA or gDNA that came from T cells, B-cell-depleted T cells, or PBMCs.

The CDR3 is 14 residues long. Using immunoSEQ multiplex PCR, the repertoire was profiled, and TCRdb retains in-frame clones only, with some absent. The sample consists of approximately 210,000 clones, over 75% of them appearing once. Sequencing was carried out using peripheral blood. This clonotype originated in a middle-aged man with active or convalescent COVID-19. The V call is TRBV12-2, the J call TRBJ2-7; the tabulated D call, TRBD1, remains unverified against the DNA. TRBV12-2 is recorded as a pseudogene. Here the CDR3 reads CASRLRQGRYEQYF. The CDR3 DNA reads TGTGCAAGTCGCTTACGACAGGGGAGGTACGAGCAGTACTTC.